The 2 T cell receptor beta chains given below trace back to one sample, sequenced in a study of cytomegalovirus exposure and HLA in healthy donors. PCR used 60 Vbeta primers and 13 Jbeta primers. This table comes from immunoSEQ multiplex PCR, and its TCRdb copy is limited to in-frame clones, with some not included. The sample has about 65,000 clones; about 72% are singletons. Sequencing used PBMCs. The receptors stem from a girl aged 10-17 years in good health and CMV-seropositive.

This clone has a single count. CDR3 sequence reads: CASSQDPGGAASGELFF. The CDR3 DNA is TGCGCCAGCAGCCAAGATCCAGGGGGCGCTGCGAGCGGGGAGCTGTTTTTT. This chain connects TRBV4-3 to TRBJ2-2, with 8 nucleotides matching TRBD1. The CDR3 is made up of 17 amino acids. Germline lookup yields CDR1 LGHNA and CDR2 YSLEER. The J segment lost 7 bases and the V segment lost 0 bases, leaving 10 bases of the junction unmatched.

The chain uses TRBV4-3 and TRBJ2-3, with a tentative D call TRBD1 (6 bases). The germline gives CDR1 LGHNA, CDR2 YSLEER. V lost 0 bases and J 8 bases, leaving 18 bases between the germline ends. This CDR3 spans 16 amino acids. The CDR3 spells CASSQDPPRGSGTQYF. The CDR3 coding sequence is TGCGCCAGCAGCCAAGATCCTCCCAGGGGATCTGGTACGCAGTATTTT.